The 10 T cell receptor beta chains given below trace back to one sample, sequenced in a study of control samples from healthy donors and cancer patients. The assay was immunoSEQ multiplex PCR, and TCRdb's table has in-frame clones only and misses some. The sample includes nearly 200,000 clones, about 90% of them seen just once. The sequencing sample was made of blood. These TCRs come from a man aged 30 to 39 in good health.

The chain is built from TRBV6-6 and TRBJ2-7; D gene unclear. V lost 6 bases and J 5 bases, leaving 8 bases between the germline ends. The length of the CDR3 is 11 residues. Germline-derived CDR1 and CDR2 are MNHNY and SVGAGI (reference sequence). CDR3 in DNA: TGTGCCAGCAGCCGGGCGAACGAGCAGTACTTC. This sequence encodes CASSRANEQYF.

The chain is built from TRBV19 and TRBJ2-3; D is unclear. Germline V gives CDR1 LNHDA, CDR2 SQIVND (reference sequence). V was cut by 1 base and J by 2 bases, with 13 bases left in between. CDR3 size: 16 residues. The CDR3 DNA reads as TGTGCCAGTAGTATAGTCCGCCCCGGCTACACAGATACGCAGTATTTT. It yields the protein CASSIVRPGYTDTQYF.

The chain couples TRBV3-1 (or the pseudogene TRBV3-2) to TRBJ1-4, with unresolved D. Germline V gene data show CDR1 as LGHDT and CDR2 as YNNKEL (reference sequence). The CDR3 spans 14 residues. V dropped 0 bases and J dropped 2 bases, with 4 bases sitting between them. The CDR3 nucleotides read TGTGCCAGCAGCCAAGAACCGACTAATGAAAAACTGTTTTTT. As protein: CASSQEPTNEKLFF.

The CDR3 reads CASSQAYDSGIDTIYF. In nucleotides, the CDR3 is TGTGCCAGCAGCCAAGCTTACGACAGTGGTATAGACACCATATATTTT. The V call is TRBV4-2, the J call TRBJ1-3; a weak D match, TRBD1 (5 bases). With 1 base removed from V and 8 bases from J, the gap between germline ends came to 18 bases. The CDR3 contains 16 residues. CDR1 and CDR2 from the germline V gene are LGHNA and YNFKEQ.

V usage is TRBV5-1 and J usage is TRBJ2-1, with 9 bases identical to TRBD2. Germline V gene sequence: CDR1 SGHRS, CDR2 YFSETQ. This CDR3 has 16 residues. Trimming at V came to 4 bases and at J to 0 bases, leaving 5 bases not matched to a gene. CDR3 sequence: CASSQTSGSSYNEQFF. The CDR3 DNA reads TGCGCCAGCAGCCAGACTAGCGGAAGCTCCTACAATGAGCAGTTCTTC.

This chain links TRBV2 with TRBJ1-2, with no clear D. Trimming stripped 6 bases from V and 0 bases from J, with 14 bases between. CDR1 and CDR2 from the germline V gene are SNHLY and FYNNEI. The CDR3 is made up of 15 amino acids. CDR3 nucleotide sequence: TGTGCCAGCAGGCCTCGGAACGCAGCTAACTATGGCTACACCTTC. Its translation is CASRPRNAANYGYTF.

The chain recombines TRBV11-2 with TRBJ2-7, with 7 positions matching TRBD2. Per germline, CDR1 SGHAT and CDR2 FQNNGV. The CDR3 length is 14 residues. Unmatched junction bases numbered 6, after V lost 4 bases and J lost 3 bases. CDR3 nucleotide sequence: TGTGCCAGCAGCTCATCCGGGACTAACTACGAGCAGTACTTC. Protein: CASSSSGTNYEQYF.

As DNA, the CDR3 is TGTGCCAGCAGCCAAGAGAGGACTTTTAATTCACCCCTCCACTTT. This encodes CASSQERTFNSPLHF. The gene calls are TRBV14 and TRBJ1-6; D is ambiguous. Germline CDR1 and CDR2: SGHDN and FVKESK. Trimming took off 0 bases at V and 6 bases at J, with 9 bases between the two ends. The CDR3 runs to 15 residues.

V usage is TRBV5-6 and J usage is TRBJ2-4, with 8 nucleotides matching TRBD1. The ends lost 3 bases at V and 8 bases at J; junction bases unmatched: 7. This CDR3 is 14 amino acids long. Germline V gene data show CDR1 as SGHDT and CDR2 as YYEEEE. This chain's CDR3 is CASSYRQGMDIQYF. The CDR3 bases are TGTGCCAGCAGCTACCGACAGGGGATGGACATTCAGTACTTC.

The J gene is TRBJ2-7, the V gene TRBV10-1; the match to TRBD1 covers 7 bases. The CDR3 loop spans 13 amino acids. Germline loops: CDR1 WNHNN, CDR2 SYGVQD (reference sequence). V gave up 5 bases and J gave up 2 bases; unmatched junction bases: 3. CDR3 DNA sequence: TGCGCCAGCAGTCCCGGGACAGCCTACGAGCAGTACTTC. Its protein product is CASSPGTAYEQYF.